These 26 T cell receptor beta chains came from one sample sequenced in a study of radiation and T cells in renal cell carcinoma. Profiled with immunoSEQ multiplex PCR; TCRdb holds only in-frame clones, not every one. The sample lists some 130,000 clones; roughly four fifths were seen once. The time point here: blood 2 weeks post-SBRT. Treatment given: 15 Gy SBRT to primary tumor, nephrectomy 4 weeks later. Sequencing was performed on blood, taken from a patient whose treatment included radiotherapy and nephrectomy. All receptors come from a woman aged 55-69 years with renal cell carcinoma.

The CDR3 loop is CASSQSLGGQETQYF. CDR3 DNA: TGCGCCAGCAGCCAGTCCTTAGGGGGCCAAGAGACCCAGTACTTC. The V call is TRBV4-3, the J call TRBJ2-5; the D gene is possibly TRBD1 (6 bases). The ends were cut back, 3 bases at V and 1 base at J, with 12 bases in the middle. Germline V gene sequence: CDR1 LGHNA, CDR2 YSLEER. The CDR3 has 15 residues.

The V call is TRBV4-1, the J call TRBJ2-7, with a possible D match to TRBD2 (6 bases). V dropped 3 bases and J dropped 2 bases, with 11 bases sitting between them. CDR3 length: 14 residues. CDR1 is MGHRA, CDR2 YSYEKL, per germline. Here the CDR3 reads CASSHGRGTYEQYF. DNA of the CDR3: TGCGCCAGCAGCCATGGACGGGGGACCTACGAGCAGTACTTC.

V is TRBV28 and J is TRBJ1-2, with D unresolved. CDR3 length: 13 residues. Per the germline V gene, CDR1 is MDHEN and CDR2 is SYDVKM. Trimming stripped 3 bases from V and 4 bases from J, with 9 bases between. The CDR3 loop is CASSFIPAYGYTF. In DNA form, the CDR3 reads TGTGCCAGCAGTTTTATACCAGCCTATGGCTACACCTTC.

This clone showed up just once. This chain links TRBV28 with TRBJ2-7, with unresolved D. CDR1 is MDHEN, CDR2 SYDVKM, per germline. CDR3 length equals 12 residues. V was clipped by 7 bases and J by 5 bases, with 12 bases between them. Here the CDR3 reads CASTKPTDEQYF. CDR3 nucleotides: TGTGCCAGCACCAAACCGACGGACGAGCAGTACTTC.

This clone was detected a few times. The genes are TRBV7-2 and TRBJ2-5; 14 bases align to TRBD2. The CDR3 contains 17 residues. V trimming: 4 bases; J trimming: 5 bases; junction bases outside the gene matches: 9. The germline gives CDR1 SGHTA, CDR2 FQGNSA. The CDR3 DNA reads as TGTGCCAGCAGCTCGGGACTAGCGGGAGCTAGATGGGAGACCCAGTACTTC. It translates to CASSSGLAGARWETQYF.

CDR3 coding DNA: TGCGCCAGCAGCGTGGTAGGACTAGCGGGAGTCACTGACGAGCAGTACTTC. It is translated as CASSVVGLAGVTDEQYF. The chain links TRBV5-1 to TRBJ2-7, with TRBD2 matching over 13 bases. CDR3 length: 17 residues. Trimming at V came to 4 bases and at J to 5 bases, leaving 12 bases not matched to a gene. Germline CDR1 reads SGHRS; CDR2 reads YFSETQ.

This clone was counted many times. The chain is built from TRBV5-4 and TRBJ2-7; D is ambiguous. Germline CDR1 is SGHNT and CDR2 is YYREEE (reference sequence). V was cut by 0 bases and J by 2 bases, with 9 bases left in between. The CDR3 loop spans 14 amino acids. The DNA for the CDR3 is TGTGCCAGCAGCTTGGATGGGGAAGCCTACGAGCAGTACTTC. This codes for CASSLDGEAYEQYF. Complete variable domain (other parts from reference TRBV5-4 and TRBJ2-7): ETGVTQSPTHLIKTRGQQVTLRCSSQSGHNTVSWYQQALGQGPQFIFQYYREEENGRGNFPPRFSGLQFPNYSSELNVNALELDDSALYLCASSLDGEAYEQYFGPGTRLTVT.

The V and J genes are TRBV7-6 and TRBJ2-7; 9 nucleotides match TRBD1. CDR3 length equals 15 residues. Germline CDR1 SGHVS, CDR2 FNYEAQ. With 3 bases clipped from V and 5 bases from J, the junction kept 8 bases outside the gene matches. This CDR3 reads CASSFTGGAGHEQYF. CDR3 sequence (DNA): TGTGCCAGCAGCTTTACAGGGGGCGCGGGGCACGAGCAGTACTTC.

The V and J genes are TRBV19 and TRBJ1-1; a weak D match, TRBD1 (5 bases). The germline V and J ends were trimmed by 8 bases and 3 bases, with 13 bases remaining between them. The germline gives CDR1 LNHDA, CDR2 SQIVND (reference sequence). CDR3 length equals 13 residues. The CDR3 DNA is TGTGCCAGTTCTGACAGAGCATACACTGAAGCTTTCTTT. This encodes CASSDRAYTEAFF.

This chain links TRBV29-1 with TRBJ1-1; D remains unclear. Germline V CDR1 and CDR2: SQVTM, ANQGSEA. The CDR3 is 13 amino acids. V lost 0 bases, J lost 3 bases, and 8 bases lay in between. In DNA form, the CDR3 reads TGCAGCGTTGAAGAGGAGGTGTACACTGAAGCTTTCTTT. This gives the protein CSVEEEVYTEAFF.

The V call is TRBV7-8, the J call TRBJ2-7; D remains unclear. The CDR3 has 12 amino acids. The V end lost 4 bases, the J end lost 7 bases, and 11 bases lay between the germline ends. Germline CDR1 is SGHVS and CDR2 is FQNEAQ. The CDR3 region is CASSSSGLEQYF. In nucleotides, the CDR3 is TGTGCCAGCAGCTCCTCCGGCTTGGAGCAGTACTTC.

This sequence joins TRBV6-1 and TRBJ1-2; possibly TRBD1 for D (5 bases). CDR3 length: 16 residues. The germline V gene encodes CDR1 MNHNS and CDR2 SASEGT. V was clipped by 2 bases and J by 4 bases, with 17 bases between them. CDR3 sequence reads: CASSEPVMTAVYGYTF. The CDR3 bases are TGTGCCAGCAGTGAACCAGTTATGACAGCCGTCTATGGCTACACCTTC.

V gene TRBV6-6 combines with J gene TRBJ2-3; 10 bases are shared with TRBD2. V shed 4 bases and J 2 bases; nucleotides not matched to a gene: 6. Germline CDR1 is MNHNY and CDR2 is SVGAGI (reference sequence). The CDR3 contains 16 residues. CDR3 loop: CASSWRTSGATDTQYF. CDR3 in DNA: TGTGCCAGCAGTTGGAGGACTAGCGGAGCCACAGATACGCAGTATTTT.

The rearrangement links TRBV5-1 to TRBJ1-2, with 7 bases aligning to TRBD1. The CDR3 totals 14 residues. Germline CDR1 SGHRS, CDR2 YFSETQ. The J segment lost 4 bases and the V segment lost 5 bases, leaving 8 bases of the junction unmatched. The CDR3 here is CASREDRVVYGYTF. The CDR3 DNA follows: TGCGCCAGCAGAGAAGACAGGGTCGTCTATGGCTACACCTTC.

The V gene is TRBV28, the J gene TRBJ1-2; a weak D match, TRBD1 (5 bases). V gave up 6 bases and J gave up 0 bases, with 14 bases separating them. The germline CDR1 and CDR2 sequences are MDHEN and SYDVKM. CDR3 size: 15 residues. DNA for the CDR3: TGTGCCAGCAGCCCCCCAGGGAGAGCTAACTATGGCTACACCTTC. Translated, it gives CASSPPGRANYGYTF.

Only a few counts were recorded for this clone. The genes are TRBV2 and TRBJ1-2, with D tentatively TRBD1 (5 bases). The V gene's germline CDR1 is SNHLY and CDR2 FYNNEI. V was clipped by 2 bases and J by 8 bases, with 15 bases between them. The CDR3 has 14 residues. In nucleotides, the CDR3 is TGTGCCAGCAGTGAAACAAGGCAGGGTAGAGGCTACACCTTC. Its translation is CASSETRQGRGYTF. Full variable domain (missing parts from reference TRBV2 and TRBJ1-2): EPEVTQTPSHQVTQMGQEVILRCVPISNHLYFYWYRQILGQKVEFLVSFYNNEISEKSEIFDDQFSVERPDGSNFTLKIRSTKLEDSAMYFCASSETRQGRGYTFGSGTRLTVV.

The chain combines TRBV9 with TRBJ2-1, with 7 positions matching TRBD1. The CDR3 loop spans 14 amino acids. The germline gives CDR1 SGDLS, CDR2 YYNGEE. V dropped 4 bases and J dropped 4; count of bases not matched to a gene: 5. This CDR3 is CASSPGTAYNEQFF. Written as DNA, the CDR3 is TGTGCCAGCAGCCCCGGGACAGCTTACAATGAGCAGTTCTTC.

V and J are TRBV10-1 and TRBJ2-1, with D possibly TRBD2 on 5 matching bases. The CDR3 runs 12 residues. Germline values: CDR1 WNHNN, CDR2 SYGVQD (reference sequence). Between the trimmed V and J ends, which lost 4 bases and 9 bases, there was a span of 10 bases. As DNA, the CDR3 is TGCGCCAGCAGTGGCCCCGGGATTGAGCAGTTCTTC. Its translation: CASSGPGIEQFF.

This chain joins TRBV5-4 and TRBJ1-4; 7 positions agree with TRBD1. The germline CDR1 and CDR2 sequences are SGHNT and YYREEE (reference sequence). CDR3 length: 16 amino acids. V lost 4 bases and J lost 3; bases outside the gene matches: 9. The CDR3 sequence is CASSLNHRGPNEKLFF. DNA of the CDR3: TGTGCCAGCAGCCTCAACCACAGGGGACCTAATGAAAAACTGTTTTTT.

V and J are TRBV5-4 and TRBJ2-7; maybe TRBD1 (5 bases). This CDR3 contains 12 residues. The V gene lost 2 bases and the J gene lost 6 bases, with 9 bases spanning the gap. The germline gives CDR1 SGHNT, CDR2 YYREEE (reference sequence). Written as DNA, the CDR3 is TGTGCCAGCAGCTTTTCAGGGCGCGAGCAGTACTTC. Amino acid sequence: CASSFSGREQYF.

V and J are TRBV4-1 and TRBJ1-2; 9 bases align to TRBD1. CDR1 MGHRA and CDR2 YSYEKL come from the germline V gene. Unmatched junction bases numbered 2, after V lost 1 base and J lost 2 bases. The CDR3 spans 15 residues. The CDR3 region has the DNA TGCGCCAGCAGCCAAGGGACAGGGGCAAACTATGGCTACACCTTC. Residues: CASSQGTGANYGYTF.

J is TRBJ1-2 and V is TRBV30, with TRBD1 identical over 10 bases. J gave up 5 bases and V 1 base, and 16 bases lay outside the gene matches. CDR1 and CDR2 from the germline V gene are GTSNPN and SVGIG (reference sequence). The CDR3 totals 18 residues. The CDR3 DNA sequence: TGTGCCTGGAGTGGCTCCTGCCATAGACAGGGGGCTGGGTATGGCTACACCTTC. This gives the protein CAWSGSCHRQGAGYGYTF.

The chain couples TRBV28 to TRBJ2-1; tentatively, D is TRBD1 or TRBD2 (5 bases each). Deletions cut 2 bases from V and 4 bases from J, with 12 bases between. The CDR3 extends over 15 amino acids. The germline V gene encodes CDR1 MDHEN and CDR2 SYDVKM. CDR3 DNA: TGTGCCAGCAGTTTAACCGGGGCAAATTACAATGAGCAGTTCTTC. Residues: CASSLTGANYNEQFF.

The chain has TRBV19 and TRBJ2-3; 7 bases agree with TRBD2. From germline, CDR1 is LNHDA and CDR2 SQIVND (reference sequence). The CDR3 has 15 amino acids. Trimming removed 3 bases from V and 3 bases from J; junction bases left unmatched: 6. The CDR3 nucleotides read TGTGCCAGTAGTATCGCGGGGGTATTTACAGATACGCAGTATTTT. Translation gives CASSIAGVFTDTQYF.

About this clone: One end of the junction does not line up with germline, which may come from a read error. The chain combines TRBV7-8 with TRBJ1-2; possible D gene TRBD1, 5 bases. Germline V lookup: CDR1 SGHVS, CDR2 FQNEAQ. The CDR3 totals 13 residues. CDR3 in DNA: TGTGCCAGCACCTTAGGGACGGCGTATGGCTACACCTTC. Translated, it gives CASTLGTAYGYTF.

The rearrangement joins TRBV5-6 to TRBJ2-1; TRBD2 matches 10 bases. V lost 0 bases, J lost 8 bases, and 8 bases stayed unmatched. There are 16 residues in the CDR3. The germline V gene encodes CDR1 SGHDT and CDR2 YYEEEE. The CDR3 DNA reads as TGTGCCAGCAGCTTGGAGCGCAGCGGGGGGGCGGATGAGCAGTTCTTC. Its protein is CASSLERSGGADEQFF.